The 32 T cell receptor beta chains reported below all come from one sample, sequenced in a study of blood T cell repertoires in COVID-19 (TCRdb year 2020). The library was prepared using the immunoSEQ multiplex PCR assay. In its TCRdb copy, this immuneACCESS table keeps in-frame sequences only and misses some clones. Where compared with another copy, unresolved V genes explain less than half of these, and the others have no known cause. The sample has over 150,000 clones on record, over 70% of them singletons. The ten largest clones represent 2.5% to 3.5% of the sample. The sequenced sample consisted of peripheral blood. The receptors shown here come from a woman aged 60-75 years with acute or convalescent COVID-19.

The chain is built from TRBV18 and TRBJ1-5, with 8 bases identical to TRBD1. This CDR3 has 15 amino acids. The germline V gene has CDR1 KGHSH and CDR2 LQKENI. V was pared by 2 bases and J by 6 bases, with 6 bases of the junction left unmatched. CDR3 region: CASSPDRGIGQPQHF. The CDR3 nucleotides are TGTGCCAGCTCACCAGACAGGGGAATTGGTCAGCCCCAGCATTTT.

A few counts support this clone. This chain uses TRBV3-1 (or the pseudogene TRBV3-2) with TRBJ1-6; no reliable D call. CDR1 is LGHDT, CDR2 YNNKEL, per germline (reference sequence). Trimming removed 0 bases at V and 6 bases at J, with 15 bases between. This CDR3 is built from 17 residues. CDR3 sequence: CASSQDLTGTRNSPLHF. As DNA, the CDR3 is TGTGCCAGCAGCCAAGATCTTACGGGAACCCGTAATTCACCCCTCCACTTT.

The CDR3: CASSQEGSRAIGPQHF. CDR3 in DNA: TGTGCCAGCAGCCAAGAAGGTTCCAGGGCGATAGGGCCCCAGCATTTT. The rearrangement uses TRBV4-2 and TRBJ1-5; the D gene is possibly TRBD1 (5 bases). Germline values: CDR1 LGHNA, CDR2 YNFKEQ. V was shortened by 0 bases and J by 9 bases, with 18 bases between the two germline ends. The CDR3 covers 16 residues.

The rearrangement uses TRBV3-1 (or the pseudogene TRBV3-2) and TRBJ2-3; no clear D. The V and J ends lost 3 bases and 0 bases respectively, with 7 bases between them. In germline, CDR1 is LGHDT, CDR2 YNNKEL (reference sequence). The CDR3 spans 14 residues. In DNA form, the CDR3 reads TGTGCCAGCAGCCATTGGCGGAGCACAGATACGCAGTATTTT. Translation: CASSHWRSTDTQYF.

V and J are TRBV9 and TRBJ2-6; no firm D call. With 0 bases removed from V and 0 bases from J, the gap between germline ends came to 10 bases. The CDR3 has 17 residues. Germline V gene data show CDR1 as SGDLS and CDR2 as YYNGEE. The CDR3 spells CASSVGSGSSGANVLTF. The CDR3, as DNA: TGTGCCAGCAGCGTAGGGTCGGGTTCCTCTGGGGCCAACGTCCTGACTTTC. The full variable domain, its missing parts supplied by reference TRBV9 and TRBJ2-6, is DSGVTQTPKHLITATGQRVTLRCSPRSGDLSVYWYQQSLDQGLQFLIQYYNGEERAKGNILERFSAQQFPDLHSELNLSSLELGDSALYFCASSVGSGSSGANVLTFGAGSRLTVL.

The V gene is TRBV2, the J gene TRBJ1-4; D is undetermined. The CDR3 is 13 residues long. The germline V and J ends were trimmed by 10 bases and 6 bases, with 15 bases remaining between them. Germline CDR1 reads SNHLY; CDR2 reads FYNNEI. For the CDR3, the DNA is TGTGCCACCAAGTTGAGGACTGATGAAAAACTGTTTTTT. It translates to CATKLRTDEKLFF.

The genes are TRBV29-1 and TRBJ2-3; maybe TRBD2 (6 bases). V gave up 6 bases and J gave up 9 bases, with 22 bases separating them. This CDR3 region has 14 residues. The germline CDR1 and CDR2 sequences are SQVTM and ANQGSEA. DNA of the CDR3: TGCAGCGTCGCGTTTCGACTAGGCCGGGTAACGCAGTATTTT. Amino acids: CSVAFRLGRVTQYF.

This chain connects TRBV11-2 to TRBJ1-1; tentative D call: TRBD1 (5 bases). CDR1 SGHAT and CDR2 FQNNGV come from the germline V gene. Trimming took off 4 bases at V and 7 bases at J, with 13 bases between the two ends. The CDR3 runs to 13 residues. As DNA, the CDR3 is TGTGCCAGCAGCTCAATTGACAGCAATGAAGCTTTCTTT. Translation: CASSSIDSNEAFF.

The chain is built from TRBV7-9 and TRBJ2-2, with 9 bases matching TRBD2. This CDR3 comprises 16 residues. Germline values: CDR1 SEHNR, CDR2 FQNEAQ (reference sequence). J was trimmed by 0 bases and V by 5 bases; bases with no gene match: 4. The CDR3 DNA reads TGTGCCAGCAGCACAGCGGGGGGTACGAACACCGGGGAGCTGTTTTTT. Amino acids: CASSTAGGTNTGELFF.

The chain carries TRBV4-1 and TRBJ2-3; a weak D match, TRBD1 (6 bases). CDR3 length equals 15 residues. V was shortened by 0 bases and J by 2 bases, with 9 bases between the two germline ends. Looked up from germline, CDR1 is MGHRA and CDR2 is YSYEKL. In DNA, the CDR3 is TGCGCCAGCAGCCAAGAAAGGACAGTCACAGATACGCAGTATTTT. Translating it yields CASSQERTVTDTQYF.

The CDR3 loop is CASSQGAGGEYNEQFF. CDR3 nucleotides: TGCGCCAGCAGCCAAGGGGCGGGCGGGGAGTACAATGAGCAGTTCTTC. The chain has TRBV4-3 and TRBJ2-1; D is perhaps TRBD2 (6 bases). The CDR3 loop spans 16 amino acids. Trimming shortened V by 1 base and J by 4 bases, and 14 bases separated the two germline ends. The germline gives CDR1 LGHNA, CDR2 YSLEER.

This clone was counted between two and nine times. The rearrangement links TRBV18 to TRBJ1-2, with 8 bases aligning to TRBD1. J gave up 3 bases and V 3 bases, and 3 bases lay outside the gene matches. This CDR3 spans 14 amino acids. CDR1 and CDR2 (germline): KGHSH, LQKENI. The CDR3 sequence is CASSPSGQDYGYTF. The DNA for the CDR3 is TGTGCCAGCTCACCGTCGGGACAGGACTATGGCTACACCTTC.

The chain couples TRBV27 to TRBJ1-2; 10 bases line up with TRBD1. This CDR3 spans 14 amino acids. The J segment lost 4 bases and the V segment lost 4 bases, leaving 3 bases of the junction unmatched. Germline V gives CDR1 MNHEY, CDR2 SMNVEV (reference sequence). DNA for the CDR3: TGTGCCAGCAGTTCGGGACAGGGGACCTATGGCTACACCTTC. Protein: CASSSGQGTYGYTF.

Comments on this clone: Distinct nucleotide sequences in the sample also encode this CDR3. This rearrangement joins TRBV19 to TRBJ1-5; no reliable D call. Germline CDR1 reads LNHDA; CDR2 reads SQIVND (reference sequence). Trimming pared 1 base from V and 0 bases from J, leaving 7 bases between. The CDR3 loop spans 15 amino acids. The CDR3, as DNA: TGTGCCAGTAGTATAGGTGCGCCTAGCAATCAGCCCCAGCATTTT. Amino acid sequence: CASSIGAPSNQPQHF.

This clone came up once. CDR3 sequence: CASSLRPTGGELETQYF. The DNA for the CDR3 is TGCGCCAGCAGCTTGAGGCCGACAGGGGGCGAACTAGAGACCCAGTACTTC. This chain joins TRBV5-1 and TRBJ2-5; 10 bases match TRBD1. This CDR3 is 17 amino acids long. Germline CDR1 is SGHRS and CDR2 is YFSETQ. V lost 1 base to trimming and J lost 4 bases; unmatched junction nucleotides: 10. The complete variable domain, with remaining parts taken from reference TRBV5-1 and TRBJ2-5, reads KAGVTQTPRYLIKTRGQQVTLSCSPISGHRSVSWYQQTPGQGLQFLFEYFSETQRNKGNFPGRFSGRQFSNSRSEMNVSTLELGDSALYLCASSLRPTGGELETQYFGPGTRLLVL.

The chain carries TRBV12-5 and TRBJ2-5; TRBD1 matches at 11 bases. The CDR3 loop spans 14 amino acids. V shed 6 bases, J shed 3 bases, and the junction held 3 bases outside the gene matches. CDR1 LGHNT and CDR2 FRNRAP come from the germline V gene. The CDR3 loop is CASGRGQGEETQYF. The CDR3 region has the DNA TGTGCTAGTGGCCGGGGACAGGGGGAAGAGACCCAGTACTTC.

The genes are TRBV6-5 and TRBJ2-5; D uncertain. There are 12 residues in the CDR3. V lost 5 bases to trimming and J lost 0 bases, with 4 bases between them. CDR1 is MNHEY, CDR2 SVGAGI, per germline. CDR3 DNA: TGTGCCAGCAGTCAGAACCAAGAGACCCAGTACTTC. Amino acid sequence: CASSQNQETQYF.

As DNA, the CDR3 is TGTGCCAGCAGCTGGGGTCCGGGACGGACGGGACTTTTGGCTTTCTTT. Translated: CASSWGPGRTGLLAFF. The J gene is TRBJ1-1, the V gene TRBV5-6; the D gene is possibly TRBD1 (5 bases). V lost 3 bases and J 11 bases, leaving 26 bases between the germline ends. The CDR3 has 16 amino acids. Germline V gene data show CDR1 as SGHDT and CDR2 as YYEEEE.

The chain links TRBV9 to TRBJ2-7; 7 bases are a match to TRBD1. Germline trimming cut 0 bases from V and 4 bases from J; bases unmatched to any gene: 10. Germline lookup yields CDR1 SGDLS and CDR2 YYNGEE. The CDR3 spans 16 residues. This CDR3 reads CASSVAGRGSFYEQYF. The CDR3 region has the DNA TGTGCCAGCAGCGTAGCAGGCAGGGGGAGCTTTTACGAGCAGTACTTC.

The chain uses TRBV5-4 and TRBJ1-2, with D possibly being TRBD1 (5 bases). This CDR3 is 15 amino acids long. V was pared by 0 bases and J by 2 bases, with 11 bases between. Germline loops: CDR1 SGHNT, CDR2 YYREEE (reference sequence). The CDR3 spells CASSLEQGLNYGYTF. The CDR3 DNA follows: TGTGCCAGCAGCTTGGAGCAGGGTTTGAACTATGGCTACACCTTC.

The rearrangement joins TRBV5-1 to TRBJ2-4; tentatively, D is TRBD1 (6 bases). V was clipped by 3 bases and J by 0 bases, with 13 bases between them. The CDR3 length is 16 residues. CDR1 and CDR2 from the germline V gene are SGHRS and YFSETQ. The CDR3 sequence: CASSSGDNIAKNIQYF. As DNA, the CDR3 is TGCGCCAGCAGCTCCGGGGACAACATAGCCAAAAACATTCAGTACTTC. The full variable domain, completed using reference TRBV5-1 and TRBJ2-4, is KAGVTQTPRYLIKTRGQQVTLSCSPISGHRSVSWYQQTPGQGLQFLFEYFSETQRNKGNFPGRFSGRQFSNSRSEMNVSTLELGDSALYLCASSSGDNIAKNIQYFGAGTRLSVL.

This rearrangement joins TRBV7-2 to TRBJ2-1, with TRBD2 matching over 10 bases. After removal of 6 bases from V and 15 bases from J, the junction contained 17 bases not matched to a gene. CDR1 and CDR2 from the germline V gene are SGHTA and FQGNSA. There are 15 residues in the CDR3. The CDR3 DNA follows: TGTGCCAGCAGTCATAATCGCGGACTAGCGGTGAATCCGTTCTTC. Translated: CASSHNRGLAVNPFF.

The rearrangement uses TRBV7-2 and TRBJ2-4, with TRBD2 matching 8 bases. CDR1 SGHTA and CDR2 FQGNSA come from the germline V gene. The CDR3 loop spans 16 amino acids. Trimming took 4 bases from V and 0 from J; bases not matched to a gene: 5. This CDR3 reads CASSSGLALAKNIQYF. The CDR3 DNA reads as TGTGCCAGCAGCTCAGGACTAGCCCTAGCCAAAAACATTCAGTACTTC.

The chain carries TRBV12-3 or TRBV12-4 and TRBJ1-2; D ambiguous. The length of the CDR3 is 12 residues. Trimming left V 5 bases short and J 8 bases short, with 12 bases between. The CDR3 DNA reads TGTGCCAGCAGTCTCAGTCGCCCGGGCTACACCTTC. Translating gives CASSLSRPGYTF.

The chain employs TRBV6-5 and TRBJ1-1, with D perhaps matching TRBD1 (5 bases). This CDR3 contains 14 residues. Trimming left V 8 bases short and J 5 bases short, with 18 bases between. Germline V gene data show CDR1 as MNHEY and CDR2 as SVGAGI. CDR3 loop: CASFSGRAKTEAFF. In DNA, the CDR3 is TGTGCCAGCTTTAGCGGCAGGGCAAAGACTGAAGCTTTCTTT.

The gene calls are TRBV6-5 and TRBJ1-2; D is unclear. Germline V gives CDR1 MNHEY, CDR2 SVGAGI. This CDR3 has 13 amino acids. The chain's CDR3 is CGSREPANYGYTF. In DNA, the CDR3 is TGTGGGAGTCGGGAGCCAGCTAACTATGGCTACACCTTC.

This clone showed up just once. The CDR3 nucleotides read TGCGCCAGCAGCTTCCTAAGTAACACCGGGGAGCTGTTTTTT. Protein sequence: CASSFLSNTGELFF. V usage is TRBV5-1 and J usage is TRBJ2-2; no clear D. The CDR3 is made up of 14 amino acids. The germline gives CDR1 SGHRS, CDR2 YFSETQ. Trimming removed 2 bases from V and 2 bases from J, with 7 bases in between.

The CDR3, as DNA: TGTGCCTGGATCAATGATGGCTACACCTTC. The encoded protein is CAWINDGYTF. The chain recombines TRBV30 with TRBJ1-2; D gene ambiguous. The CDR3 loop spans 10 amino acids. V lost 4 bases to trimming and J lost 6 bases, with 6 bases between them. Germline V gene lookup returns CDR1 GTSNPN and CDR2 SVGIG (reference sequence).

The rearrangement uses TRBV28 and TRBJ1-4; unclear D gene. CDR3 length equals 15 residues. V was shortened by 5 bases and J by 5 bases, with 15 bases between the two germline ends. The V gene's germline CDR1 is MDHEN and CDR2 SYDVKM. Here the CDR3 reads CASSQTASPNEKLFF. The CDR3 nucleotides are TGTGCCAGCAGTCAAACTGCATCCCCCAATGAAAAACTGTTTTTT.

The V call is TRBV5-1, the J call TRBJ2-3; 7 nucleotides align to TRBD2. In germline, CDR1 is SGHRS, CDR2 YFSETQ. V trimming: 0 bases; J trimming: 3 bases; junction bases outside the gene matches: 1. The length of the CDR3 is 14 residues. The CDR3 DNA reads as TGCGCCAGCAGCTTGGAAGCGGGGACAGATACGCAGTATTTT. Protein sequence: CASSLEAGTDTQYF.

The chain links TRBV2 to TRBJ1-1; 7 positions match TRBD1. Germline CDR1 reads SNHLY; CDR2 reads FYNNEI. The CDR3 length is 13 residues. Trimming at V came to 2 bases and at J to 3 bases, leaving 0 bases not matched to a gene. As DNA, the CDR3 is TGTGCCAGCAGTGAACAGGGGGACACTGAAGCTTTCTTT. Amino acid sequence: CASSEQGDTEAFF.

Details on this clone: Within the sample, other DNA sequences also encode this same CDR3. The rearrangement joins TRBV14 to TRBJ1-5; D is possibly TRBD1 (5 bases). The CDR3 extends over 13 amino acids. Germline V gene sequence: CDR1 SGHDN, CDR2 FVKESK. V lost 3 bases and J 7 bases, leaving 10 bases between the germline ends. The CDR3 loop reads CASSQGLGQPQHF. For the CDR3, the DNA is TGTGCCAGCAGCCAGGGGCTGGGGCAGCCCCAGCATTTT.